The 29 T cell receptor beta chains presented below share a single source sample, sequenced in a study of cytomegalovirus exposure and HLA in healthy donors. Both 60 Vbeta primers and 13 Jbeta primers went into the PCR. Clones were sequenced by immunoSEQ multiplex PCR, and TCRdb holds only the in-frame ones, with some missing. The sample has approximately 190,000 clones, roughly 12% seen once. Specimen: PBMCs. The receptors come from a middle-aged man in good health and CMV-seropositive.

The rearrangement uses TRBV2 and TRBJ2-3, with 8 bases that match TRBD1. Trimming at V came to 5 bases and at J to 1 base, leaving 2 bases not matched to a gene. Germline CDR1 and CDR2: SNHLY and FYNNEI. This CDR3 spans 14 amino acids. Written as DNA, the CDR3 is TGTGCCAGCAGTCCGGGACAGGGCACAGATACGCAGTATTTT. Its translation: CASSPGQGTDTQYF. The whole variable domain, filled in from reference TRBV2 and TRBJ2-3, reads EPEVTQTPSHQVTQMGQEVILRCVPISNHLYFYWYRQILGQKVEFLVSFYNNEISEKSEIFDDQFSVERPDGSNFTLKIRSTKLEDSAMYFCASSPGQGTDTQYFGPGTRLTVL.

This clone was recorded a few times. The gene calls are TRBV7-3 and TRBJ2-3; 7 bases match TRBD1. This CDR3 spans 14 amino acids. Per germline, CDR1 SGHTA and CDR2 FQGTGA. J gave up 2 bases and V 3 bases, and 2 bases lay outside the gene matches. In DNA form, the CDR3 reads TGTGCCAGCAGCTTCGACAGGGACACAGATACGCAGTATTTT. Translated: CASSFDRDTDTQYF. The full variable domain, in which reference TRBV7-3 and TRBJ2-3 provide the parts outside the CDR3, is GAGVSQTPSNKVTEKGKYVELRCDPISGHTALYWYRQSLGQGPEFLIYFQGTGAADDSGLPNDRFFAVRPEGSVSTLKIQRTERGDSAVYLCASSFDRDTDTQYFGPGTRLTVL.

CDR3 nucleotide sequence: TGTGCCAGCAGCTTAAAACAGGGGGGGACTGAAGCTTTCTTT. Amino acid sequence: CASSLKQGGTEAFF. V gene TRBV7-2 combines with J gene TRBJ1-1; 8 nucleotides match TRBD1. The CDR3 contains 14 residues. Germline loops: CDR1 SGHTA, CDR2 FQGNSA. Germline trimming cut 2 bases from V and 5 bases from J; bases unmatched to any gene: 4.

A few counts support this clone. The CDR3 sequence: CASSSGPGNSPLHF. The CDR3 nucleotides read TGTGCCAGCAGTTCCGGACCGGGGAATTCACCCCTCCACTTT. V and J are TRBV6-5 and TRBJ1-6; D gene ambiguous. The CDR3 covers 14 residues. Germline lookup yields CDR1 MNHEY and CDR2 SVGAGI. V was shortened by 4 bases and J by 7 bases, with 11 bases between the two germline ends.

This clone was seen a handful of times. V usage is TRBV5-1 and J usage is TRBJ1-4, with TRBD1 matching over 9 bases. V shed 4 bases and J 6 bases; nucleotides not matched to a gene: 4. In germline, CDR1 is SGHRS, CDR2 YFSETQ. This CDR3 is 14 amino acids long. The CDR3 bases are TGCGCCAGCAGCCCACGGACAGGGGATGAAAAACTGTTTTTT. Encoded protein: CASSPRTGDEKLFF.

The table lists this clone with a few counts. This chain joins TRBV29-1 and TRBJ2-2; D might be TRBD1 (6 bases). CDR3 length equals 13 residues. V lost 7 bases, J lost 5 bases, and 14 bases lay in between. Germline lookup yields CDR1 SQVTM and CDR2 ANQGSEA. CDR3 nucleotides: TGCAGCGCCGAACAGGGTACGACCGGGGAGCTGTTTTTT. Protein sequence: CSAEQGTTGELFF.

The chain combines TRBV5-8 with TRBJ2-3; D might be TRBD1 (6 bases). Germline assignment: CDR1 SGHTS and CDR2 YDEGEE. The CDR3 spans 15 residues. Trimming pared 4 bases from V and 6 bases from J, leaving 18 bases between. The CDR3 region is CASSQGTGTGDTQYF. The CDR3 nucleotides read TGTGCCAGCAGCCAAGGAACAGGGACGGGGGATACGCAGTATTTT.

The J gene is TRBJ1-1, the V gene TRBV7-9; 8 bases align to TRBD1. The CDR3 consists of 12 residues. The ends lost 4 bases at V and 11 bases at J; junction bases unmatched: 6. CDR1 is SEHNR, CDR2 FQNEAQ, per germline (reference sequence). CDR3 in DNA: TGTGCCAGCAGCTCACAGGACAGGGTTGCTTTCTTT. It yields the protein CASSSQDRVAFF.

The table lists this clone with many counts. The V call is TRBV18, the J call TRBJ1-6; D gene unclear. The germline V gene encodes CDR1 KGHSH and CDR2 LQKENI. V gave up 2 bases and J gave up 7 bases, with 3 bases separating them. The CDR3 has 12 amino acids. The CDR3 here is CASSPENSPLHF. CDR3 in DNA: TGTGCCAGCTCACCAGAGAATTCACCCCTCCACTTT.

The chain uses TRBV11-2 and TRBJ1-6; a weak D match, TRBD1 (6 bases). V was cut by 4 bases and J by 14 bases, with 18 bases left in between. The CDR3 spans 14 residues. Germline V lookup: CDR1 SGHAT, CDR2 FQNNGV. The chain's CDR3 is CASSWSDRPGTLHF. The CDR3 DNA is TGTGCCAGCAGCTGGAGCGACAGGCCCGGAACCCTCCACTTT. Supplemented by reference TRBV11-2 and TRBJ1-6, the full variable domain reads EAGVAQSPRYKIIEKRQSVAFWCNPISGHATLYWYQQILGQGPKLLIQFQNNGVVDDSQLPKDRFSAERLKGVDSTLKIQPAKLEDSAVYLCASSWSDRPGTLHFGNGTRLTVT.

The chain employs TRBV7-2 and TRBJ2-1, with TRBD1 identical over 7 bases. The V and J ends lost 5 bases and 5 bases, in that order; junction bases with no gene match: 6. This CDR3 comprises 14 residues. CDR1 is SGHTA and CDR2 is FQGNSA in the germline V gene. In DNA, the CDR3 is TGTGCCAGCAGCCGTTACGGGACAGACAATGAGCAGTTCTTC. This encodes CASSRYGTDNEQFF.

This clone was seen a few times. The gene calls are TRBV4-3 and TRBJ2-1, with D uncertain. The CDR3 spans 15 residues. Germline CDR1 is LGHNA and CDR2 is YSLEER. The ends were cut back, 1 base at V and 5 bases at J, with 12 bases in the middle. The CDR3 sequence is CASSQALGADNEQFF. CDR3 bases: TGCGCCAGCAGCCAAGCACTCGGCGCGGACAATGAGCAGTTCTTC.

This clone occurred a few times. This chain joins TRBV28 and TRBJ1-2; tentatively, D is TRBD1 (6 bases). Trimming pared 10 bases from V and 5 bases from J, leaving 20 bases between. Germline CDR1 reads MDHEN; CDR2 reads SYDVKM. The CDR3 consists of 14 residues. The CDR3 loop reads CAIGPPGQPYGYTF. The CDR3 DNA reads as TGTGCCATCGGCCCACCGGGACAACCTTATGGCTACACCTTC.

The chain carries TRBV5-1 and TRBJ1-1; D perhaps matches TRBD1 (6 bases). This CDR3 region has 13 residues. Trimming removed 0 bases at V and 6 bases at J, with 9 bases between. Germline lookup yields CDR1 SGHRS and CDR2 YFSETQ. CDR3 nucleotides: TGCGCCAGCAGCTTGGGCAGGGGTGCTGAAGCTTTCTTT. Protein: CASSLGRGAEAFF.

The V and J genes are TRBV19 and TRBJ1-5; no firm D call. Germline assignment: CDR1 LNHDA and CDR2 SQIVND (reference sequence). The V and J ends lost 5 bases and 7 bases respectively, with 12 bases between them. CDR3 length equals 13 residues. This chain's CDR3 is CASSPLYVQPQHF. CDR3 coding DNA: TGTGCCAGTAGTCCCTTATATGTCCAGCCCCAGCATTTT. The full variable domain, rest sourced from reference TRBV19 and TRBJ1-5, is DGGITQSPKYLFRKEGQNVTLSCEQNLNHDAMYWYRQDPGQGLRLIYYSQIVNDFQKGDIAEGYSVSREKKESFPLTVTSAQKNPTAFYLCASSPLYVQPQHFGDGTRLSIL.

The chain employs TRBV11-3 and TRBJ2-5, with TRBD1 matching 7 bases. The end of the DNA is better explained by TRBJ2-7, so the J call may be wrong. CDR3 length: 17 residues. The germline gives CDR1 SGHNT, CDR2 YENEEA. CDR3 sequence: CASSFRVSGTATYEQYF. The CDR3 nucleotides read TGTGCCAGCAGCTTTCGTGTATCGGGGACAGCAACCTACGAGCAGTACTTC.

V is TRBV5-1 and J is TRBJ2-2, with no clear D. Trimming cost V 0 bases and J 5 bases, with 5 bases left between them. This CDR3 region has 13 residues. The V gene's germline CDR1 is SGHRS and CDR2 YFSETQ. CDR3 region: CASSLGETGELFF. The CDR3 DNA reads as TGCGCCAGCAGCTTGGGAGAGACCGGGGAGCTGTTTTTT.

The rearrangement uses TRBV29-1 and TRBJ1-2, with D possibly TRBD1 on 6 matching bases. The germline V and J ends were trimmed by 6 bases and 7 bases, with 24 bases remaining between them. Germline CDR1 is SQVTM and CDR2 is ANQGSEA. The CDR3 contains 15 residues. The CDR3: CSVVADSLREGGYTF. The CDR3 DNA reads as TGCAGCGTCGTCGCGGACAGCCTCCGGGAGGGTGGCTACACCTTC.

This rearrangement joins TRBV9 to TRBJ2-3; tentatively, D is TRBD1 (6 bases). The germline gives CDR1 SGDLS, CDR2 YYNGEE. CDR3 length: 15 residues. The V gene lost 0 bases and the J gene lost 3 bases, with 11 bases spanning the gap. CDR3 DNA sequence: TGTGCCAGCAGCGTAGGCAGGGGTTCGACAGATACGCAGTATTTT. Protein product: CASSVGRGSTDTQYF. Using reference TRBV9 and TRBJ2-3 for the parts outside the CDR3, the full variable domain is DSGVTQTPKHLITATGQRVTLRCSPRSGDLSVYWYQQSLDQGLQFLIQYYNGEERAKGNILERFSAQQFPDLHSELNLSSLELGDSALYFCASSVGRGSTDTQYFGPGTRLTVL.

The chain couples TRBV6-6 to TRBJ1-4; tentatively, D is TRBD1 (5 bases). The CDR3 covers 15 residues. The germline gives CDR1 MNHNY, CDR2 SVGAGI (reference sequence). V was shortened by 0 bases and J by 8 bases, with 13 bases between the two germline ends. CDR3 amino acids: CASSYSKGAGEKLFF. In nucleotides, the CDR3 is TGTGCCAGCAGTTACTCCAAAGGGGCCGGGGAAAAACTGTTTTTT.

This clone has a handful of counts. The V call is TRBV27, the J call TRBJ1-2; D is possibly TRBD1 (5 bases). V dropped 0 bases and J dropped 4 bases, with 9 bases sitting between them. Germline V CDR1 and CDR2: MNHEY, SMNVEV (reference sequence). This CDR3 region has 14 residues. CDR3 nucleotide sequence: TGTGCCAGCAGTTTATCCGGACAAATCTATGGCTACACCTTC. Translating it yields CASSLSGQIYGYTF.

The V call is TRBV5-4, the J call TRBJ1-2; D unresolved. With 2 bases removed from V and 1 base from J, the gap between germline ends came to 6 bases. The CDR3 length is 13 residues. Germline values: CDR1 SGHNT, CDR2 YYREEE (reference sequence). In DNA, the CDR3 is TGTGCCAGCAGCTTCTTCAGTAACTATGGCTACACCTTC. Protein sequence: CASSFFSNYGYTF.

The chain has TRBV5-4 and TRBJ2-1; D perhaps matches TRBD1 (7 bases). Trimming stripped 4 bases from V and 9 bases from J, with 23 bases between. Germline lookup yields CDR1 SGHNT and CDR2 YYREEE (reference sequence). This CDR3 contains 16 residues. The CDR3 is CASSVGGSHRDSEQFF. Here the CDR3 DNA reads TGTGCCAGCAGCGTGGGGGGTAGTCACCGGGACAGTGAGCAGTTCTTC.

This clone was seen only a few times. The CDR3 DNA follows: TGTGCCAGTAGTATTAAGTCAGGGCTGAACACTGAAGCTTTCTTT. This encodes CASSIKSGLNTEAFF. The chain couples TRBV19 to TRBJ1-1, with a tentative D call TRBD1 (5 bases). Germline-derived CDR1 and CDR2 are LNHDA and SQIVND (reference sequence). The ends were cut back, 3 bases at V and 0 bases at J, with 11 bases in the middle. This CDR3 is built from 15 residues.

A few counts support this clone. The chain recombines TRBV11-3 with TRBJ2-5; TRBD2 matches at 12 bases. CDR1 is SGHNT, CDR2 YENEEA, per germline. V trimming: 4 bases; J trimming: 2 bases; junction bases outside the gene matches: 2. The CDR3 has 15 amino acids. The CDR3 DNA follows: TGTGCCAGCAGCTCCGGACTAGCGGGGCAAGAGACCCAGTACTTC. This codes for CASSSGLAGQETQYF. Full variable domain (remainder filled in from reference TRBV11-3 and TRBJ2-5): EAGVVQSPRYKIIEKKQPVAFWCNPISGHNTLYWYLQNLGQGPELLIRYENEEAVDDSQLPKDRFSAERLKGVDSTLKIQPAELGDSAVYLCASSSGLAGQETQYFGPGTRLLVL.

This clone was seen more than once but under ten times. The chain uses TRBV5-6 and TRBJ1-6; D gene unclear. The germline V gene encodes CDR1 SGHDT and CDR2 YYEEEE. CDR3 length: 14 residues. The ends were cut back, 2 bases at V and 9 bases at J, with 12 bases in the middle. The DNA for the CDR3 is TGTGCCAGCAGCTTCTCCAGGCAAACTTCACCCCTCCACTTT. Translated: CASSFSRQTSPLHF.

A few counts support this clone. The chain has TRBV5-4 and TRBJ2-1; TRBD2 agrees at 7 bases. This CDR3 is built from 15 residues. Germline CDR1 reads SGHNT; CDR2 reads YYREEE (reference sequence). Germline trimming cut 0 bases from V and 8 bases from J; bases unmatched to any gene: 8. This chain's CDR3 is CASSLAGSGVDEQFF. The DNA of the CDR3 is TGTGCCAGCAGCTTGGCAGGGAGCGGGGTAGATGAGCAGTTCTTC.

The CDR3 region is CASSQQGKVPEAFF. The CDR3 DNA reads TGTGCCAGCAGTCAACAGGGTAAGGTCCCTGAAGCTTTCTTT. The chain carries TRBV7-9 and TRBJ1-1, with TRBD1 as a possible D gene (6 bases). Germline V gene data show CDR1 as SEHNR and CDR2 as FQNEAQ (reference sequence). V lost 6 bases to trimming and J lost 6 bases, with 17 bases between them. CDR3 size: 14 residues.

CDR3 sequence: CASSPQPDRKDTQYF. CDR3 DNA sequence: TGTGCCAGCAGCCCCCAACCCGACAGGAAAGATACGCAGTATTTT. The chain links TRBV4-2 to TRBJ2-3, with D possibly being TRBD1 (6 bases). CDR1 and CDR2 (germline): LGHNA, YNFKEQ. V dropped 4 bases and J dropped 5 bases, with 16 bases sitting between them. This CDR3 contains 15 residues.